Listed here are 21 T cell receptor beta chains from one sample, sequenced in a study of T cell responses to AZD1222 COVID-19 vaccine. Assay used: immunoSEQ multiplex PCR; TCRdb lists only in-frame clones, some missing. The sample yields about 70,000 clones, around 85% seen once. The specimen was peripheral blood, collected on day 0 of AZD1222 vaccination. These receptor sequences come from an adult in good health.

The chain has TRBV27 and TRBJ1-1; D is possibly TRBD1 (5 bases). The CDR3 has 13 residues. CDR1 and CDR2 from the germline V gene are MNHEY and SMNVEV (reference sequence). Trimming removed 5 bases from V and 5 bases from J, with 12 bases in between. CDR3 amino acids: CASSRTTRTEAFF. The CDR3 DNA is TGTGCCAGCAGTAGGACAACGCGTACTGAAGCTTTCTTT.

The chain couples TRBV5-1 to TRBJ1-1; weak D call: TRBD1 (6 bases). Between the trimmed V and J ends, which lost 4 bases and 11 bases, there was a span of 21 bases. CDR3 length equals 14 residues. Germline V gene lookup returns CDR1 SGHRS and CDR2 YFSETQ. The CDR3 spells CASSRTPRGDRAFF. CDR3 coding DNA: TGCGCCAGCAGCAGGACACCAAGGGGGGACCGGGCTTTCTTT. Full variable domain (missing parts from reference TRBV5-1 and TRBJ1-1): KAGVTQTPRYLIKTRGQQVTLSCSPISGHRSVSWYQQTPGQGLQFLFEYFSETQRNKGNFPGRFSGRQFSNSRSEMNVSTLELGDSALYLCASSRTPRGDRAFFGQGTRLTVV.

The chain employs TRBV9 and TRBJ1-2; 7 bases agree with TRBD1. The germline V gene has CDR1 SGDLS and CDR2 YYNGEE. The length of the CDR3 is 15 residues. With V trimmed by 0 bases and J by 3 bases, 5 bases remained unmatched. The CDR3 loop is CASSVVGGADYGYTF. Here the CDR3 DNA reads TGTGCCAGCAGCGTAGTAGGGGGCGCGGACTATGGCTACACCTTC. The variable domain in full, completed from reference TRBV9 and TRBJ1-2, reads DSGVTQTPKHLITATGQRVTLRCSPRSGDLSVYWYQQSLDQGLQFLIQYYNGEERAKGNILERFSAQQFPDLHSELNLSSLELGDSALYFCASSVVGGADYGYTFGSGTRLTVV.

The chain uses TRBV18 and TRBJ2-3, with D possibly matching TRBD2 (6 bases). This CDR3 comprises 12 residues. Deletions cut 3 bases from V and 6 bases from J, with 7 bases between. Germline V gives CDR1 KGHSH, CDR2 LQKENI. CDR3 residues: CASSPGLDTQYF. The CDR3 DNA sequence: TGTGCCAGCTCACCGGGACTGGATACGCAGTATTTT.

The table lists this clone with a count of one. The gene calls are TRBV11-2 and TRBJ1-1; D not resolved. Germline CDR1 is SGHAT and CDR2 is FQNNGV. The ends were cut back, 1 base at V and 1 base at J, with 7 bases in the middle. CDR3 length: 14 amino acids. DNA of the CDR3: TGTGCCAGCAGCTTAGGGGATGAGAACACTGAAGCTTTCTTT. Protein sequence: CASSLGDENTEAFF.

Written as DNA, the CDR3 is TGTGCCAGCCGAAACAGGGGGCCTAATGAAAAACTGTTTTTT. Its translation: CASRNRGPNEKLFF. The chain joins TRBV2 to TRBJ1-4; 9 positions agree with TRBD1. Germline CDR1 and CDR2: SNHLY and FYNNEI. V was pared by 8 bases and J by 3 bases, with 4 bases of the junction left unmatched. The CDR3 spans 14 residues. The variable domain in full, completed from reference TRBV2 and TRBJ1-4, reads EPEVTQTPSHQVTQMGQEVILRCVPISNHLYFYWYRQILGQKVEFLVSFYNNEISEKSEIFDDQFSVERPDGSNFTLKIRSTKLEDSAMYFCASRNRGPNEKLFFGSGTQLSVL.

This rearrangement joins TRBV7-9 to TRBJ2-3, with 8 bases fitting TRBD1. The CDR3 totals 14 residues. Germline CDR1 reads SEHNR; CDR2 reads FQNEAQ (reference sequence). The junction had 5 bases not matched to a gene; V was cut back by 3 bases and J by 6 bases. As DNA, the CDR3 is TGTGCCAGCAGCTTTGGACAGGGAGTGGATACGCAGTATTTT. Protein sequence: CASSFGQGVDTQYF.

The genes are TRBV6-2 or TRBV6-3 and TRBJ2-3; TRBD2 matches at 10 bases. CDR3 length: 17 residues. The germline V gene encodes CDR1 MNHEY and CDR2 SVGEGT. The V gene end was trimmed by 0 bases and the J gene end by 0 bases; junction bases not matched to a gene: 3. In DNA, the CDR3 is TGTGCCAGCAGTTACTCCCCTAGCGGGAGTAGCACAGATACGCAGTATTTT. Amino acids: CASSYSPSGSSTDTQYF.

The V and J genes are TRBV5-1 and TRBJ1-3; unclear D gene. Germline assignment: CDR1 SGHRS and CDR2 YFSETQ. The CDR3 is 16 amino acids. V lost 0 bases to trimming and J lost 0 bases, with 10 bases between them. The CDR3 sequence: CASSLAEADSGNTIYF. Here the CDR3 DNA reads TGCGCCAGCAGCTTGGCCGAGGCGGACTCTGGAAACACCATATATTTT. Looking up the rest from reference TRBV5-1 and TRBJ1-3 gives the full variable domain: KAGVTQTPRYLIKTRGQQVTLSCSPISGHRSVSWYQQTPGQGLQFLFEYFSETQRNKGNFPGRFSGRQFSNSRSEMNVSTLELGDSALYLCASSLAEADSGNTIYFGEGSWLTVV.

The rearrangement joins TRBV24-1 to TRBJ2-3; 7 positions match TRBD2. V trimming: 5 bases; J trimming: 8 bases; junction bases outside the gene matches: 6. CDR3 size: 13 residues. Germline V CDR1 and CDR2: KGHDR, SFDVKD. This chain's CDR3 is CATSGGSGPTQYF. The CDR3 DNA sequence: TGTGCCACCAGTGGAGGTAGCGGGCCTACGCAGTATTTT.

The genes are TRBV19 and TRBJ2-2; tentative D call: TRBD1 (6 bases). This CDR3 comprises 15 residues. Trimming removed 6 bases at V and 4 bases at J, with 15 bases between. The germline V gene has CDR1 LNHDA and CDR2 SQIVND (reference sequence). The CDR3 nucleotides are TGTGCCAGTAGAACCAGGGGATTGGTCACCGGGGAGCTGTTTTTT. Translating it yields CASRTRGLVTGELFF.

The V call is TRBV18, the J call TRBJ1-2; TRBD1 matches 8 bases. The germline CDR1 and CDR2 sequences are KGHSH and LQKENI. The V segment lost 4 bases and the J segment 6 bases; nucleotides outside the gene matches: 13. CDR3 size: 16 residues. The CDR3 DNA reads as TGTGCCAGCTCACTGGCAGGGGGCCAAAGAACCAATGGCTACACCTTC. This gives the protein CASSLAGGQRTNGYTF.

The rearrangement links TRBV7-6 to TRBJ2-1, with 8 bases aligning to TRBD1. Germline CDR1 and CDR2: SGHVS and FNYEAQ. This CDR3 has 18 amino acids. V shed 5 bases, J shed 4 bases, and the junction held 16 bases outside the gene matches. DNA of the CDR3: TGTGCCAGCAGCCCCTACTCCCTTCGACAGGGGCTTTACAATGAGCAGTTCTTC. Translation gives CASSPYSLRQGLYNEQFF.

This clone has a handful of counts. Other DNA sequences in the same sample also yield this CDR3. The chain employs TRBV2 and TRBJ1-1, with TRBD1 matching over 9 bases. This CDR3 has 14 amino acids. J lost 2 bases, V lost 5 bases, and 3 bases had no gene match. Germline V lookup: CDR1 SNHLY, CDR2 FYNNEI. The CDR3 sequence is CASSKGQGNTEAFF. Here the CDR3 DNA reads TGTGCCAGCAGTAAGGGACAGGGCAACACTGAAGCTTTCTTT.

The CDR3 spells CASSQGLLAGAGNEQFF. The CDR3 coding sequence is TGTGCCAGCAGCCAAGGATTACTAGCGGGAGCGGGCAATGAGCAGTTCTTC. The J gene is TRBJ2-1, the V gene TRBV3-1 (or the pseudogene TRBV3-2); 11 bases match TRBD2. CDR1 is LGHDT, CDR2 YNNKEL, per germline (reference sequence). Unmatched junction bases numbered 8, after V lost 1 base and J lost 6 bases. The CDR3 has 17 residues.

This sequence joins TRBV6-5 and TRBJ2-5; the D gene is possibly TRBD2 (5 bases). The CDR3 spans 10 residues. Trimming removed 10 bases from V and 5 bases from J, with 8 bases in between. Germline assignment: CDR1 MNHEY and CDR2 SVGAGI. The DNA for the CDR3 is TGTGCCACCGGGGAGGAGACCCAGTACTTC. This encodes CATGEETQYF.

The chain uses TRBV7-9 and TRBJ2-7; D is perhaps TRBD2 (5 bases). Trimming pared 8 bases from V and 1 base from J, leaving 15 bases between. CDR1 is SEHNR and CDR2 is FQNEAQ in the germline V gene (reference sequence). The CDR3 has 14 residues. The CDR3 DNA follows: TGTGCCAGCGGGAAAGAAGGACTTTCCTACGAGCAGTACTTC. Protein: CASGKEGLSYEQYF. The entire variable domain, with the rest obtained from reference TRBV7-9 and TRBJ2-7, is as follows: DTGVSQNPRHKITKRGQNVTFRCDPISEHNRLYWYRQTLGQGPEFLTYFQNEAQLEKSRLLSDRFSAERPKGSFSTLEIQRTEQGDSAMYLCASGKEGLSYEQYFGPGTRLTVT.

This clone was counted once. This chain uses TRBV5-6 with TRBJ1-2; D is possibly TRBD1 (6 bases). There are 13 residues in the CDR3. Per the germline V gene, CDR1 is SGHDT and CDR2 is YYEEEE. V was trimmed by 4 bases and J by 2 bases, leaving 9 bases between them. CDR3 in DNA: TGTGCCAGCAGCCCAGACAGGAACTATGGCTACACCTTC. This codes for CASSPDRNYGYTF. The variable domain in full, with the rest retrieved from reference TRBV5-6 and TRBJ1-2, is DAGVTQSPTHLIKTRGQQVTLRCSPKSGHDTVSWYQQALGQGPQFIFQYYEEEERQRGNFPDRFSGHQFPNYSSELNVNALLLGDSALYLCASSPDRNYGYTFGSGTRLTVV.

The chain is built from TRBV19 and TRBJ1-4, with D perhaps matching TRBD1 (5 bases). Trimming cost V 7 bases and J 1 base, with 13 bases left between them. Germline CDR1 LNHDA, CDR2 SQIVND (reference sequence). The CDR3 totals 15 residues. This chain's CDR3 is CASTFSGLTNEKLFF. In nucleotides, the CDR3 is TGTGCCAGTACCTTTTCAGGGTTAACTAATGAAAAACTGTTTTTT.

The CDR3, as DNA: TGTGCCAGCAGTGACAGACCTAACTATGGCTACACCTTC. It yields the protein CASSDRPNYGYTF. The chain couples TRBV6-1 to TRBJ1-2; D ambiguous. V gave up 3 bases and J gave up 0 bases, with 5 bases separating them. The CDR3 is 13 residues long. Germline V CDR1 and CDR2: MNHNS, SASEGT.

This clone showed up just once. This chain uses TRBV12-3 or TRBV12-4 with TRBJ2-3; D is undetermined. This CDR3 spans 12 amino acids. Trimming cost V 3 bases and J 11 bases, with 12 bases left between them. CDR3 protein: CASSFKPLGQYF. The CDR3, as DNA: TGTGCCAGCAGTTTTAAGCCCCTGGGGCAGTATTTT.